The sequence of this T cell receptor (beta chain) was determined in a study of memory CD4+ T cells and cytomegalovirus serostatus (dated by TCRdb to about 2019). With respect to the entire study: The 35 or so healthy Belgian adults in the cohort included 9 who were CMV seropositive and 24 who were CMV seronegative. The study sequenced CD4+ memory TCRbeta repertoires of a Belgian cohort with known cytomegalovirus serostatus to replicate a published TCR-based CMV serostatus classifier.

Study-wide conclusions, independent of this receptor: CMV serostatus prediction reached a median bootstrapped AUC of 0.95 with the original framework and about 0.91 with a US-trained random forest. The results were read as suggesting that the CMV-associated TCR signature is, for the most part, present in the CD4+ memory repertoire. The original-framework classifier achieved a median bootstrapped AUC of approximately 0.96 with a 95% CI of 0.76-1.00 on the Belgian cohort. Of 164 previously reported CMV-associated TCRbeta sequences, about 68 appeared in the CD4+ memory repertoires, each in one to five individuals. Only CD4+CD45RO+ memory cells were sequenced, unlike the original study, which covered naive and memory CD4+ and CD8+ populations.

A FACSAria II was used to sort memory CD4+ T cells, defined as single viable CD3+CD4+CD8-CD45RO+ cells. To determine CMV serostatus, a Roche Elecsys assay was used that detects serum IgG against CMV pp150, pp28, p38 and p52. After thawing, total CD4+ T cells were enriched by positive selection with CD4 magnetic microbeads. The samples came from a different study that was designed specifically to examine the CD4+ T cell memory repertoire. Peripheral blood mononuclear cells were isolated and cryopreserved according to standard operating procedures, and serum was stored at -80 degrees C. The staining used CD3-PerCP (BW264/56), CD4-APC (RPA-T4), CD45RO-PE (UCHT1) and CD8-Pacific Orange (3B5) antibodies, and Sytox blue was used to exclude non-viable cells. The Quick-DNA Microprep Kit was used to extract genomic DNA from the sorted cells. Amplification of TCRbeta DNA was done with the immunoSEQ hsTCRbeta kit, following the protocol from the manufacturer. An Illumina MiSeq instrument was used to sequence the TCRbeta libraries. The authors' analysis ran thus. Following removal of out-of-frame sequences, more than 2,000,000 distinct TCRbeta sequences were retained, with an average of approximately 64,000 per individual. Each individual was scored according to the count of roughly 170 previously reported CMV-associated TCRbeta sequences and the total productive distinct TCRbeta count. A beta-binomial model was reimplemented in Python, and scikit-learn random forests with default parameters were trained on US cohort data. Classifier performance on the Belgian cohort was summarized as median AUC with percentile confidence intervals over 10,000 bootstrap iterations. Not all clones reach the TCRdb copy of this immuneACCESS table, which keeps in-frame sequences only. Checked studies attribute under half of the gap to unresolved V genes and leave the rest unexplained. V and J calls and clone size come straight from that table; D and trimming were deduced from the DNA. This sample holds around 57,000 clones; around 81% were observed only once. The ten largest clonotypes hold approximately 0.5% of the sample.

As concerns this clone: What this receptor recognizes is not known. The record has no base qualities; no much larger clone is one base away.

The germline V gene specifies SGHTA as CDR1 and FQGNSA as CDR2. Germline trimming amounts to 4 bases on V and 8 bases on J, with 10 as the count of junction bases outside the gene matches. Spanning cysteine to phenylalanine, the CDR3 consists of 15 amino acids. The sequence is cut down to CDR3 DNA, 45 bases in frame from base 1. This receptor was identified in an adult in good health and CMV-seronegative. Some clones in this sample may be carry-over from other donors' samples. This chain joins TRBV7-2 to TRBJ1-4, with 7 bases aligning to TRBD1. The sequencing sample was made of memory CD4+ T cells from blood. CDR3 protein: CASSSTRDSGEKLFF. The DNA reads as follows: TGTGCCAGCAGCTCAACAAGGGACAGCGGCGAAAAACTGTTTTTT.